Here is one T cell receptor beta chain with its context. Since the CDR3 does not end with the conserved phenylalanine or tryptophan, this likely comes from a read error. The DNA is omitted, as the CDR3 cannot be located on it reliably, and the CDR3 follows TCRdb's listing. Per the authors' pipeline: Amplified reference gene primers provided the basis for estimating nucleated cell counts. Sequencing used immunoSEQ multiplex PCR; TCRdb keeps in-frame clones, though not all of them. The V and J calls and clone size come from that table; D and trimming were worked out from the DNA. The sample has around 60,000 clones, around 90% seen once. Including both end residues, the CDR3 is 12 amino acids long. Germline-derived CDR1 and CDR2 are LNHNV and YYDKDF (reference sequence). The data originate from a study of blood T cell repertoires in COVID-19. Study at large: COVID-19 samples from acute and convalescent phases originated in the United States, Italy and Spain. T cells, B-cell-depleted T cells, or PBMCs supplied cDNA or gDNA.

This chain links TRBV15 with TRBJ2-7; the table calls TRBD1, which could not be checked here. The receptor was isolated from a man in his fifties or sixties with active COVID-19. The sample consisted of peripheral blood. CDR3 residues: CATSMSRDTPLS.